This T cell receptor (beta chain) is from a study of blood T cell repertoires in COVID-19. Study background: The United States, Italy and Spain supplied acute and convalescent COVID-19 samples.

CDR1 is KGHSH and CDR2 is LQKENI in the germline V gene. J was trimmed by 3 bases and V by 3 bases; bases with no gene match: 4. The CDR3 is made up of 15 amino acids. As originally analysed: Estimated nucleated cell counts came from reference gene primer amplification. TCRdb's table, derived via immunoSEQ multiplex PCR, lists solely in-frame clones and lacks some. The DNA gave D and trimming, while V, J and clone size come from that table. The table has about 100,000 clones, approximately 88% seen once. V gene TRBV18 combines with J gene TRBJ2-7; 11 nucleotides line up with TRBD2. This sequence was found in a human donor in a cohort sampled during active COVID-19. Sequencing was performed on peripheral blood. The CDR3 loop reads CASSPASGGFYEQYF. Here the CDR3 DNA reads TGTGCCAGCTCACCCGCTAGCGGGGGGTTCTACGAGCAGTACTTC. Full variable domain (missing parts from reference TRBV18 and TRBJ2-7): NAGVMQNPRHLVRRRGQEARLRCSPMKGHSHVYWYRQLPEEGLKFMVYLQKENIIDESGMPKERFSAEFPKEGPSILRIQQVVRGDSAAYFCASSPASGGFYEQYFGPGTRLTVT.